Listed here is a single T cell receptor beta chain. Its antigen is unidentified. The sample originates from a study of T cell responses to AZD1222 COVID-19 vaccine. Study-wide results and limits: Just a handful of people given AZD1222 tested seropositive at baseline. The span of vaccine-associated CD4 TCRs extended across spike, with dominance at 160-218 and 743-854.

Researchers grouped second doses given at about 4 or about 12 weeks into one pool. Libraries were prepared by immunoSEQ multiplex PCR; TCRdb keeps only in-frame clonotypes and omits some of them. The sample has about 180,000 clones, approximately 94% seen once. Germline trimming cut 0 bases from V and 7 bases from J; bases unmatched to any gene: 6. Germline V CDR1 and CDR2: LGHDT, YNNKEL (reference sequence). The CDR3 loop spans 16 amino acids. The chain recombines TRBV3-1 (or the pseudogene TRBV3-2) with TRBJ2-1; 10 nucleotides agree with TRBD2. The sample here was peripheral blood, taken 28 days after the second AZD1222 dose. The clonotype was recovered from an adult who received the AZD1222 COVID-19 vaccine. DNA for the CDR3: TGTGCCAGCAGCCAAGATCACGCTAGCGGGAGTAATGAGCAGTTCTTC. Residues: CASSQDHASGSNEQFF.